A single sample gave rise to the 10 T cell receptor beta chains below, sequenced in a study of T cells in Graves' hyperthyroidism and ophthalmopathy. What was amplified from RNA transcripts were TCR beta CDR3 regions. Using the HTBI primer set, a first-round RT-PCR was run on the TCR CDR3. MiXCR, applied by TCRdb to the multiplex PCR reads, yields one record per CDR3 protein. The top ten hold roughly an eighth of the sample, which has around 600,000 distinct CDR3 sequences, approximately 14% seen once. Sequences were obtained from blood. The receptors derive from a woman in her fifties or sixties with Graves' ophthalmopathy.

This clonotype was seen repeatedly, ten times or more. CDR3 region: CSVGGASAGNYGYTF. Written as DNA, the CDR3 is TGCAGCGTTGGGGGGGCTAGTGCAGGCAACTATGGCTACACCTTC. V gene TRBV29-1 combines with J gene TRBJ1-2; a weak D match, TRBD1 (6 bases). The CDR3 totals 15 residues. Germline V CDR1 and CDR2: SQVTM, ANQGSEA. V was pared by 4 bases and J by 2 bases, with 17 bases between.

The table lists this clonotype with many counts. The chain links TRBV20-1 to TRBJ2-7; 8 bases line up with TRBD1. This CDR3 has 14 amino acids. Trimming at V came to 4 bases and at J to 1 base, leaving 6 bases not matched to a gene. The germline V gene encodes CDR1 DFQATT and CDR2 SNEGSKA (reference sequence). In nucleotides, the CDR3 is TGCAGTGCTACCCAAGGACAGGGATCCTACGAGCAGTACTTC. Protein sequence: CSATQGQGSYEQYF.

This clonotype was seen a handful of times. The V gene is TRBV5-6, the J gene TRBJ1-4; the D is unclear. With 4 bases removed from V and 6 bases from J, the gap between germline ends came to 13 bases. This CDR3 is 14 amino acids long. From germline, CDR1 is SGHDT and CDR2 YYEEEE. The CDR3 sequence: CASSRYNMDEKLFF. The CDR3 DNA reads TGTGCCAGCAGCCGATATAACATGGATGAAAAACTGTTTTTT.

This clonotype was seen more than once but under ten times. The CDR3 is CATSDHPAQSSDTQYF. The CDR3 coding sequence is TGTGCCACCAGTGATCATCCAGCGCAGTCATCAGATACGCAGTATTTT. The chain combines TRBV24-1 with TRBJ2-3; D is unresolved. The germline V and J ends were trimmed by 3 bases and 4 bases, with 16 bases remaining between them. This CDR3 is built from 16 residues. Germline CDR1 is KGHDR and CDR2 is SFDVKD.

Of note for this clonotype: This sequence may be a read error, since a much larger clone differs from it by one base. The V gene is TRBV7-2, the J gene TRBJ2-7; tentatively, D is TRBD2 (6 bases). Germline-derived CDR1 and CDR2 are SGHTA and FQGNSA. The CDR3 runs 16 residues. The germline V and J ends were trimmed by 2 bases and 9 bases, with 23 bases remaining between them. CDR3 loop: CASSLNLAQEGRGQYF. The CDR3, as DNA: TGTGCCAGCAGCTTAAACCTAGCTCAGGAGGGACGAGGGCAGTACTTC.

This clonotype was detected many times. The rearrangement links TRBV20-1 to TRBJ1-2, with no clear D. V shed 6 bases and J shed 8 bases, with 16 bases lying between them. The germline gives CDR1 DFQATT, CDR2 SNEGSKA (reference sequence). The CDR3 extends over 12 amino acids. In DNA form, the CDR3 reads TGCAGTGCCACCCCGGGCCCCAGCGGCTACACCTTC. This gives the protein CSATPGPSGYTF.

This clonotype was seen a few times. The V and J genes are TRBV30 and TRBJ2-4; a weak D match, TRBD2 (5 bases). This CDR3 spans 11 amino acids. Germline V gives CDR1 GTSNPN, CDR2 SVGIG (reference sequence). V was cut by 5 bases and J by 5 bases, with 7 bases left in between. The CDR3 region is CAWGRENIQYF. DNA for the CDR3: TGTGCCTGGGGGCGGGAAAACATTCAGTACTTC.

Worth noting for this clonotype: A read error may explain this, as a much larger clone is one base away. The rearrangement links TRBV24-1 to TRBJ2-1, with 7 bases fitting TRBD1. Germline lookup yields CDR1 KGHDR and CDR2 SFDVKD. The CDR3 consists of 16 residues. The CDR3 coding sequence is TGTCCCACCAGTGATCCCCGACAGGGTTCGGTTCATGAGCAGTTCTTC. It is translated as CPTSDPRQGSVHEQFF.

This clonotype has at least ten counts. V usage is TRBV6-1 and J usage is TRBJ1-2; perhaps TRBD1 as D (6 bases). CDR3 length: 15 amino acids. V lost 2 bases and J 0 bases, leaving 10 bases between the germline ends. Per germline, CDR1 MNHNS and CDR2 SASEGT. CDR3 sequence: CASSESSGANYGYTF. The CDR3 DNA reads TGTGCCAGCAGTGAAAGTTCAGGGGCTAACTATGGCTACACCTTC.

This clonotype showed up many times. J is TRBJ1-1 and V is TRBV7-9, with D possibly being TRBD1 (6 bases). CDR1 is SEHNR and CDR2 is FQNEAQ in the germline V gene (reference sequence). CDR3 length equals 16 residues. Trimming removed 0 bases at V and 0 bases at J, with 11 bases between. The CDR3 nucleotides read TGTGCCAGCAGCTTAGCACCCGGGACAATGAACACTGAAGCTTTCTTT. This codes for CASSLAPGTMNTEAFF.